Each of the 25 T cell receptor beta chains below was sequenced from the same sample in a study of Graves' ophthalmopathy and Graves' hyperthyroidism. The authors amplified TCR beta CDR3 regions, and they did so from RNA transcripts for repertoire sequencing. A first-round RT-PCR used HTBI primers, followed by a second-round multiplex PCR. TCRdb called the multiplex PCR reads again in MiXCR, with one record for every CDR3 protein. The sample holds about 1.1 million distinct CDR3 sequences, about two fifths seen once. The sequenced sample was peripheral blood or thyroid tissue (not recorded which). The receptors shown here come from an adult man with Graves' hyperthyroidism.

This clonotype was counted ten times or more. The rearrangement uses TRBV7-9 and TRBJ2-7; no reliable D call. CDR1 and CDR2 from the germline V gene are SEHNR and FQNEAQ (reference sequence). Trimming removed 10 bases at V and 2 bases at J, with 12 bases between. The CDR3 has 12 residues. In DNA, the CDR3 is TGTGCCACCCAGCTAGGGCCCTACGAGCAGTACTTC. Residues: CATQLGPYEQYF. The whole variable domain, filled in from reference TRBV7-9 and TRBJ2-7, reads DTGVSQNPRHKITKRGQNVTFRCDPISEHNRLYWYRQTLGQGPEFLTYFQNEAQLEKSRLLSDRFSAERPKGSFSTLEIQRTEQGDSAMYLCATQLGPYEQYFGPGTRLTVT.

V usage is TRBV13 and J usage is TRBJ2-7, with no clear D. CDR3 length: 14 residues. Per the germline V gene, CDR1 is PRHDT and CDR2 is FYEKMQ (reference sequence). V was shortened by 5 bases and J by 0 bases, with 11 bases between the two germline ends. The CDR3 loop reads CASSTATSSYEQYF. CDR3 sequence (DNA): TGTGCCAGCAGCACGGCCACCAGCTCCTACGAGCAGTACTTC.

The gene calls are TRBV20-1 and TRBJ2-2; 8 positions match TRBD2. Germline lookup yields CDR1 DFQATT and CDR2 SNEGSKA (reference sequence). V gave up 5 bases and J gave up 4 bases; unmatched junction bases: 6. The CDR3 extends over 14 amino acids. The CDR3 nucleotides are TGCAGTGCTGTAGCGGGACGCGGCACCGGGGAGCTGTTTTTT. Amino acids: CSAVAGRGTGELFF.

The chain has TRBV11-2 and TRBJ2-5; D unresolved. The CDR3 has 13 amino acids. V lost 3 bases and J lost 5, with 10 bases in between. Germline V gives CDR1 SGHAT, CDR2 FQNNGV. The CDR3 here is CASSFSDTETQYF. The CDR3 DNA follows: TGTGCCAGCAGCTTTTCCGATACGGAGACCCAGTACTTC.

The sample holds many counts of this clonotype. The chain recombines TRBV6-5 with TRBJ1-5; possible D gene TRBD1, 6 bases. Germline values: CDR1 MNHEY, CDR2 SVGAGI. V lost 8 bases and J 6 bases, leaving 17 bases between the germline ends. This CDR3 is built from 14 residues. DNA for the CDR3: TGTGCCAGCGGGTTAGGGGGGGCTGGTCAGCCCCAGCATTTT. It translates to CASGLGGAGQPQHF.

This clonotype was observed at least ten times. The CDR3 nucleotides read TGCACCATCCAAAAGGGCACCGGGGAGCTGTTTTTT. This gives the protein CTIQKGTGELFF. The chain links TRBV29-1 to TRBJ2-2; unclear D gene. This CDR3 has 12 amino acids. Germline CDR1 reads SQVTM; CDR2 reads ANQGSEA.

This clonotype occurred many times. V gene TRBV12-3 or TRBV12-4 combines with J gene TRBJ1-6; perhaps TRBD1 as D (6 bases). This CDR3 has 14 residues. V was cut by 7 bases and J by 7 bases, with 14 bases left in between. This CDR3 is CASTTAGANSPLHF. The CDR3 bases are TGTGCCAGCACCACGGCGGGGGCGAATTCACCCCTCCACTTT.

The gene calls are TRBV7-8 and TRBJ1-1; D ambiguous. The CDR3 has 14 amino acids. CDR1 is SGHVS and CDR2 is FQNEAQ in the germline V gene. V was pared by 0 bases and J by 6 bases, with 11 bases between. The CDR3 protein is CASSLAAGNAEAFF. The CDR3 region has the DNA TGTGCCAGCAGCTTAGCGGCGGGTAACGCTGAAGCTTTCTTT. The full variable domain, completed using reference TRBV7-8 and TRBJ1-1, is GAGVSQSPRYKVAKRGQDVALRCDPISGHVSLFWYQQALGQGPEFLTYFQNEAQLDKSGLPSDRFFAERPEGSVSTLKIQRTQQEDSAVYLCASSLAAGNAEAFFGQGTRLTVV.

The chain joins TRBV28 to TRBJ1-5; TRBD1 might be the D (6 bases). Germline CDR1 MDHEN, CDR2 SYDVKM. This CDR3 comprises 15 residues. Trimming took 4 bases from V and 5 from J, leaving 15 bases between them. CDR3: CASSSQGGGHQPQHF. Written as DNA, the CDR3 is TGTGCCAGCAGTTCCCAAGGGGGGGGCCATCAGCCCCAGCATTTT.

The V gene is TRBV13, the J gene TRBJ1-1; 12 nucleotides match TRBD1. The V gene end was trimmed by 6 bases and the J gene end by 6 bases; junction bases not matched to a gene: 8. The CDR3 length is 15 residues. Germline loops: CDR1 PRHDT, CDR2 FYEKMQ (reference sequence). CDR3 loop: CASRSGTGGAPEAFF. The CDR3 bases are TGTGCCAGCAGGTCTGGGACAGGGGGCGCCCCTGAAGCTTTCTTT.

In its sample, this clonotype was seen many times. The chain couples TRBV29-1 to TRBJ2-7; 9 positions agree with TRBD2. Germline lookup yields CDR1 SQVTM and CDR2 ANQGSEA. Trimming at V came to 7 bases and at J to 2 bases, leaving 6 bases not matched to a gene. The CDR3 has 13 residues. Here the CDR3 reads CSAPSGTPYEQYF. The CDR3 DNA reads TGCAGCGCCCCTAGCGGGACTCCCTACGAGCAGTACTTC.

The table lists this clonotype with many counts. The chain links TRBV10-2 to TRBJ2-2; maybe TRBD2 (5 bases). This CDR3 has 13 amino acids. Germline V gene data show CDR1 as WSHSY and CDR2 as SAAADI. V lost 4 bases, J lost 8 bases, and 11 bases lay in between. CDR3 in DNA: TGCGCCAGCAGTGTAGGAGCGGCGGGGGAGCTGTTTTTT. Translating it yields CASSVGAAGELFF.

This clonotype came up once. The CDR3 DNA reads TGTGCCAGCAGCTGGGGTAGCGGAGGCGATGAGCAGTTCTTC. Its protein is CASSWGSGGDEQFF. J is TRBJ2-1 and V is TRBV7-8, with D possibly being TRBD2 (6 bases). Germline lookup yields CDR1 SGHVS and CDR2 FQNEAQ. The V gene lost 4 bases and the J gene lost 8 bases, with 15 bases spanning the gap. The CDR3 runs to 14 residues.

This clonotype showed up just a few times. The chain is built from TRBV20-1 and TRBJ1-6, with D possibly matching TRBD1 (6 bases). There are 15 residues in the CDR3. The germline V and J ends were trimmed by 1 base and 9 bases, with 16 bases remaining between them. Germline assignment: CDR1 DFQATT and CDR2 SNEGSKA (reference sequence). CDR3 protein: CSARGPPGAGSPLHF. CDR3 DNA: TGCAGTGCTAGAGGCCCTCCAGGGGCAGGTTCACCCCTCCACTTT.

The chain joins TRBV20-1 to TRBJ1-5; 10 bases are a match to TRBD1. Germline V gives CDR1 DFQATT, CDR2 SNEGSKA (reference sequence). This CDR3 comprises 15 residues. Unmatched junction bases numbered 9, after V lost 3 bases and J lost 7 bases. This CDR3 is CSASPRDRGNQPQHF. CDR3 DNA sequence: TGCAGTGCTAGCCCAAGGGACAGGGGAAACCAGCCCCAGCATTTT.

Only a few counts were recorded for this clonotype. The rearrangement uses TRBV20-1 and TRBJ2-7, with a tentative D call TRBD2 (6 bases). V gave up 0 bases and J gave up 5 bases, with 11 bases separating them. Germline V gene lookup returns CDR1 DFQATT and CDR2 SNEGSKA (reference sequence). The CDR3 is 13 residues long. CDR3 nucleotide sequence: TGCAGTGCTAGAGAGGCGGGGCTTAACGAGCAGTACTTC. This gives the protein CSAREAGLNEQYF.

This clonotype came up many times. This chain connects TRBV5-6 to TRBJ1-6; D unresolved. The ends were cut back, 4 bases at V and 9 bases at J, with 8 bases in the middle. The CDR3 is 12 amino acids. Germline V gene lookup returns CDR1 SGHDT and CDR2 YYEEEE. This CDR3 is CASSLRGSPLHF. The CDR3 coding sequence is TGTGCCAGCAGCCTTCGGGGTTCACCCCTCCACTTT.

V and J are TRBV10-3 and TRBJ1-5; no clear D. V shed 4 bases and J shed 4 bases, with 8 bases lying between them. Germline CDR1 reads ENHRY; CDR2 reads SYGVKD. The CDR3 consists of 13 residues. The CDR3 DNA reads as TGTGCCATCAGTGGAGGCCCGAATCAGCCCCAGCATTTT. This translates into CAISGGPNQPQHF.

In its sample, this clonotype was seen many times. The chain links TRBV9 to TRBJ2-2; D is unresolved. Per germline, CDR1 SGDLS and CDR2 YYNGEE. V shed 5 bases and J shed 4 bases, with 6 bases lying between them. The CDR3 is made up of 12 amino acids. CDR3 amino acids: CASSDITGELFF. Written as DNA, the CDR3 is TGTGCCAGCAGTGACATCACCGGGGAGCTGTTTTTT.

This clonotype was counted many times. The J gene is TRBJ1-2, the V gene TRBV4-1, with no clear D. V dropped 0 bases and J dropped 5 bases, with 13 bases sitting between them. The CDR3 has 15 amino acids. The germline V gene has CDR1 MGHRA and CDR2 YSYEKL. CDR3 residues: CASSQEVAEAYGYTF. CDR3 nucleotide sequence: TGCGCCAGCAGCCAAGAAGTGGCAGAAGCTTATGGCTACACCTTC.

The rearrangement uses TRBV9 and TRBJ2-7; 13 nucleotides match TRBD2. Germline assignment: CDR1 SGDLS and CDR2 YYNGEE. The length of the CDR3 is 15 residues. Losses at the gene ends were 4 bases for V and 7 bases for J; bases not matched to a gene: 8. CDR3 region: CASSFGTSGITEQYF. The CDR3 DNA sequence: TGTGCCAGCAGCTTCGGGACTAGCGGGATCACGGAGCAGTACTTC. Full variable domain (remainder filled in from reference TRBV9 and TRBJ2-7): DSGVTQTPKHLITATGQRVTLRCSPRSGDLSVYWYQQSLDQGLQFLIQYYNGEERAKGNILERFSAQQFPDLHSELNLSSLELGDSALYFCASSFGTSGITEQYFGPGTRLTVT.

This clonotype came up many times. This chain uses TRBV7-9 with TRBJ2-7; D is possibly TRBD2 (6 bases). This CDR3 comprises 16 residues. Trimming took off 1 base at V and 3 bases at J, with 16 bases between the two ends. The V gene's germline CDR1 is SEHNR and CDR2 FQNEAQ (reference sequence). CDR3 DNA sequence: TGTGCCAGCAGCTTAGGGGCGCTAGCGACCGGCTACGAGCAGTACTTC. Translated, it gives CASSLGALATGYEQYF.

This chain uses TRBV12-3 or TRBV12-4 with TRBJ2-5; no definite D call. The CDR3 is 11 residues long. V lost 8 bases, J lost 7 bases, and 11 bases lay in between. The CDR3: CASRASATQYF. CDR3 nucleotide sequence: TGTGCCAGCCGGGCGAGCGCGACCCAGTACTTC.

This chain joins TRBV25-1 and TRBJ2-5; 9 bases agree with TRBD1. The CDR3 totals 20 residues. The V gene's germline CDR1 is MGHDK and CDR2 SYGVNS. The junction had 22 bases not matched to a gene; V was cut back by 6 bases and J by 2 bases. CDR3 protein: CASSRPSVGTGRYQQETQYF. In nucleotides, the CDR3 is TGTGCCAGCAGCCGTCCTTCGGTGGGGACAGGGCGATATCAGCAAGAGACCCAGTACTTC.

This chain connects TRBV29-1 to TRBJ1-1; D perhaps matches TRBD1 (6 bases). The CDR3 spans 12 residues. V shed 6 bases and J shed 1 base, with 9 bases lying between them. The V gene's germline CDR1 is SQVTM and CDR2 ANQGSEA. This CDR3 is CSVTGTNTEAFF. The CDR3 bases are TGCAGCGTCACAGGGACGAACACTGAAGCTTTCTTT.